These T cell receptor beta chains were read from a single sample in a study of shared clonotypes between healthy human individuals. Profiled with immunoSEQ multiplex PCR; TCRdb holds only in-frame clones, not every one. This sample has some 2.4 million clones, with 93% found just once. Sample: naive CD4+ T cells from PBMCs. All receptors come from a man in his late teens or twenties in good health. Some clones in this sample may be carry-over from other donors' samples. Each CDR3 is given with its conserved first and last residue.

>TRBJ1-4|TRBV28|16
CASLLLPGQGTEKLFF
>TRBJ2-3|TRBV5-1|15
CASSLLSRGADTQYF
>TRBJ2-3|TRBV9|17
CASSFSPRWEMSDTQYF
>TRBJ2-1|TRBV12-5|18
CASGLSLSAGLLYNEQFF
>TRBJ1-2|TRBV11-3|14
CASSSIRTGYGYTF
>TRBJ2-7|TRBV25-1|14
CASSSSGRRNEQYF
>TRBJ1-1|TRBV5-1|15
CASSLLGSVNTEAFF
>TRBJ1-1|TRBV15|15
CATSRGGTGNTEAFF
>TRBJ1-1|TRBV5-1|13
CASSLRGNTEAFF
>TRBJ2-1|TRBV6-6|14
CASSYRDRADEQFF
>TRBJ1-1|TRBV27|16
CASSRRDRVGSAEAFF
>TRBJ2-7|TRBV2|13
CASSLSRDRGGDF
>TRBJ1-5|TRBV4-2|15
CASSQGTGSHQPQHF
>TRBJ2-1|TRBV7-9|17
CASSLNQGAGRYNEQFF
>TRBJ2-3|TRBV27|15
CASSLPKQTGNTQYF
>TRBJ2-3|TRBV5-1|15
CASSFRDLNTDTQYF
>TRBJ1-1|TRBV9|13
CASSRTGNTEAFF
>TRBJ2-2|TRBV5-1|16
CASSLSSTEETGELFF
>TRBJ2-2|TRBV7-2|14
CASSPGLHTGELFF
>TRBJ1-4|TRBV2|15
CASSETALKNEKLFF
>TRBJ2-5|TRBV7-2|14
CASSFKGRQETQYF
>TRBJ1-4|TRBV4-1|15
CASSLGFGQTEKLFF
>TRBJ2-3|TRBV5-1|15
CASSPGRVGTDTQYF
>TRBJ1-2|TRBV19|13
CASAGTGDYGYTF
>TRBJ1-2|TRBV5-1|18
CASSLYGGAERSNYGYTF
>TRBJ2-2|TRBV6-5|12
CASSPQGGELFF
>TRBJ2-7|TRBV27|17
CASSSTLLAGGPYEQYF
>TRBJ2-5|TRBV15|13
CATSYRGGETQYF